Given below is one T cell receptor (beta chain) in context. Taking its sample share into account, this clonotype is medium-sized (0.01 to 0.1%). It lacks a known antigen. The sample holds no much larger clone one base away, and base qualities are not on file. This sample is part of a study of HIV-infected patients and healthy controls (TCRdb year 2014). A note on the overall study: The study asked whether deep sequencing of the TCR repertoire from small blood samples of HIV patients could detect immune perturbation and reconstitution.

Summary of the overall study and its limitations: The observed differences in diversity were not explained by the slight differences in age and sex profiles between the study cohorts. Donor HLA types were not determined in the study. During therapy, HIV-associated CDR3s significantly decreased in frequency, while CMV-associated CDR3s did not change significantly, though most became more frequent. HIV-infected repertoires had significantly higher mean Gini indices than controls, possibly reflecting oligoclonality. Processing included only sixteen HIV-infected individuals, and this was regarded by the authors as a major limit on how widely the findings apply. More CDR3s were shared between individuals among healthy controls than among HIV+ patients, as measured by Jaccard index and by the count of highly shared sequences. The dynamics of distinct T-cell subpopulations could not be separated, and sequencing depth was restricted, because whole blood was used. Compared with untreated HIV+ repertoires, healthy control repertoires had roughly threefold more distinct CDR3s and higher Shannon diversity. MAIT cell alpha-chain CDR3s were present at high frequency in healthy controls but severely depleted in HIV+ repertoires. Size-matched repertoire data did not replicate the apparent post-therapy recovery of the Gini index in HIV-infected patients. Eight alpha and eight beta V genes showed significantly different mean usage between HIV-infected patients and controls. Comparisons were complicated by unequal numbers of distinct sequences between patients and controls, and rare events from HIV-infected data were overweighted by size-matching. The pairing of alpha and beta chains was not determined in the samples.

Using SuperScript III with primers targeting the alpha and beta constant regions, 500 to 550 ng of RNA was reverse transcribed. Alpha and beta chain libraries were generated separately via chain-specific third strand synthesis with multiplexing indices. In the protocol, all rearrangements within a chain were amplified with a single primer pair so that primer bias was avoided, and molecular barcodes were added to each cDNA molecule. Purified cDNA was ligated with T4 RNA Ligase 1 onto a 5' RACE adapter bearing a random hexamer and the SP2 sequencing primer site. Second strand synthesis was performed with Phusion polymerase and primed from the SP2 site, and slow temperature ramps were applied to favor optimal annealing. The 12-nucleotide barcode on each molecule comprised two random hexamer sequences, both introduced before amplification and concatenated. An amplification PCR of around 25 cycles with P5s and P7 primers came after a short first PCR that had added P5 and P7 adapter elements plus a second index. A total of 25 to 30 PCR cycles were applied to the libraries, which were quantified on a Qubit, sized on a Bioanalyzer, and diluted to about 3.7 nM. Sequencing of the normalized libraries was performed on an Illumina MiSeq with 2 x 250 paired-end kits. MinElute columns were the means by which the reverse transcription reactions were cleaned up, and the reactions were eluted into approximately 10 ul Tris-Cl. Adapter ligations were incubated for around 22 hours at 16 degrees C and subsequently purified with AMPure XP beads at a 1:1 ratio. Processing in the source paper ran as follows. Demultiplexed FASTQ files were processed with a modified Decombinator by which V, J, insert and barcode information was output. Any sequence that shared a barcode yet differed from the dominant sequence was discarded as an error, and the number of original cDNA molecules was estimated by counting barcodes clustered at Levenshtein distance 3. Downstream analyses used R packages ineq, vegan, igraph and RCytoscape, with IMGT nomenclature and CDR3 definitions. The authors computed V gene usage over distinct sequences and counted each TCR a single time to avoid skew from clonal expansion. Whenever two unique CDR3 amino acid sequences within a donor differed by a single Levenshtein edit, similarity networks linked them. In the repertoires, a search was made for a compiled set of published HIV-specific CDR3s (roughly 83 alpha, several hundred beta) and CMV-specific CDR3s (approximately 13 alpha, approximately 250 beta). Random subsampling to size-matched repertoires showed patients' decreased diversity was not caused by their lower sequence numbers. The raw public reads went through TCRdb reprocessing: fastp at Q25, MiXCR clone calling, in-frame beta chains kept. Each entry merges the rows of one CDR3 protein and shows their most common DNA and genes. The V and J calls and clone size are TCRdb's, not the authors'. This sample lists 15,000 to 20,000 distinct CDR3 sequences; 9.5% to 13% were detected once. The ten largest account for under 3.5% of the sample.

For CDR1 and CDR2, the germline V gene (reference sequence) lists DFQATT and SNEGSKA. V and J lose 3 bases and 0 bases, and a span of 15 bases separates them. The CDR3 has 15 amino acids, counting the end cysteine and phenylalanine. Only the CDR3 DNA is retained, 45 bases long and in frame from the first base. Since whole blood was used without any cell fractionation, the repertoire reflected all peripheral T cells in unsorted form. As controls, around eleven uninfected healthy donors were sampled, and four of those donors gave samples twice, approximately 3 months apart. For RNA extraction, an approximately 2.5 ml sample of peripheral blood was drawn into Tempus tubes. Residual genomic DNA was removed with the TURBO-DNase kit and globin mRNA was depleted with GLOBINclear.

In this chain, TRBV20-1 is recombined with TRBJ2-7, with the D gene not clear enough to name. Sequencing was carried out using blood. The clonotype originates from an adult in good health. The CDR3 region reads CSASGRAGYSYEQYF. The DNA is TGCAGTGCTAGTGGCCGTGCAGGATACTCCTACGAGCAGTACTTC.